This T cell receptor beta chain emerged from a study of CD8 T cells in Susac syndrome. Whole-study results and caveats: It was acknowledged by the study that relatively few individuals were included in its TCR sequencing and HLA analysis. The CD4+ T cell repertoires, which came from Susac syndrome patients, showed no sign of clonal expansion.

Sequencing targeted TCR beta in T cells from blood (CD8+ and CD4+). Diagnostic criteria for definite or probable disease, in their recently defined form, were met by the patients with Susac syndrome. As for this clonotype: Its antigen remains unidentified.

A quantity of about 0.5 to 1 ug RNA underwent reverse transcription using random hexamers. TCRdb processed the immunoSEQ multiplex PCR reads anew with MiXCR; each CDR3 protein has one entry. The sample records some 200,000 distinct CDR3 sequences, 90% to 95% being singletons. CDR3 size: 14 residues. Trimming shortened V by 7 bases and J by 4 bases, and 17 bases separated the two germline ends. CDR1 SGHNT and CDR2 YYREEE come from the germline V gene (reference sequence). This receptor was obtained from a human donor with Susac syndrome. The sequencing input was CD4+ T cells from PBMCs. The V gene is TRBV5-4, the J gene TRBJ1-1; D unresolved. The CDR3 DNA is TGTGCCAGCCAACTCTCCGGGAAGCGCACTGAAGCTTTCTTT. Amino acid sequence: CASQLSGKRTEAFF. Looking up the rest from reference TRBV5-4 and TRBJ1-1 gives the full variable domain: ETGVTQSPTHLIKTRGQQVTLRCSSQSGHNTVSWYQQALGQGPQFIFQYYREEENGRGNFPPRFSGLQFPNYSSELNVNALELDDSALYLCASQLSGKRTEAFFGQGTRLTVV.